A single sample gave rise to the 5 T cell receptor beta chains below, sequenced in a study of T cells in localized non-small cell lung cancer. The protocol was immunoSEQ multiplex PCR, while the TCRdb copy is restricted to in-frame clones and leaves out a portion. The sample shows around 83,000 clones, roughly 80% of them seen only once. The sequencing here drew on PBMCs, taken before any cancer treatment. The source of these receptors is a man aged 40-75 years with stage II squamous cell lung carcinoma.

This sequence joins TRBV6-5 and TRBJ1-6, with 9 bases matching TRBD1. Germline V CDR1 and CDR2: MNHEY, SVGAGI. The J segment lost 0 bases and the V segment lost 8 bases, leaving 2 bases of the junction unmatched. The CDR3 is 15 residues long. CDR3 amino acids: CASADRGSYNSPLHF. CDR3 nucleotide sequence: TGTGCCAGCGCGGACAGGGGCTCCTATAATTCACCCCTCCACTTT.

The J gene is TRBJ1-2, the V gene TRBV5-1; 7 bases fit TRBD1. Germline CDR1 is SGHRS and CDR2 is YFSETQ. After removal of 0 bases from V and 8 bases from J, the junction contained 4 bases not matched to a gene. This CDR3 region has 13 residues. CDR3 region: CASSLGQGKGYTF. CDR3 nucleotide sequence: TGCGCCAGCAGCTTGGGACAGGGAAAAGGCTACACCTTC.

As regards this clone: Compared with germline, one end of the junction differs, possibly owing to a read error. The genes are TRBV7-7 and TRBJ2-3; no reliable D call. The CDR3 contains 14 residues. Germline CDR1 is SSHAT and CDR2 is FNYEAQ (reference sequence). CDR3 DNA: TGTGCTAGCAGCTTAGCCGGAAGGTCAGATACGCAGTATTTT. Translated: CASSLAGRSDTQYF.

This clone was seen just once. This rearrangement joins TRBV29-1 to TRBJ2-3, with 10 positions matching TRBD1. The CDR3 is made up of 16 amino acids. Germline CDR1 is SQVTM and CDR2 is ANQGSEA. V lost 0 bases to trimming and J lost 2 bases; unmatched junction nucleotides: 5. CDR3 sequence (DNA): TGCAGCGTTGAAGAAATGGGACAGGGGTACACAGATACGCAGTATTTT. It is translated as CSVEEMGQGYTDTQYF.

This chain uses TRBV5-6 with TRBJ1-2, with D perhaps TRBD1 (5 bases). The CDR3 loop spans 15 amino acids. The ends were cut back, 6 bases at V and 5 bases at J, with 20 bases in the middle. Germline V lookup: CDR1 SGHDT, CDR2 YYEEEE. DNA of the CDR3: TGTGCCAGCATTGCCAGGTTGGACAACCTGTATGGCTACACCTTC. As protein: CASIARLDNLYGYTF. The whole variable domain, remainder taken from reference TRBV5-6 and TRBJ1-2, is DAGVTQSPTHLIKTRGQQVTLRCSPKSGHDTVSWYQQALGQGPQFIFQYYEEEERQRGNFPDRFSGHQFPNYSSELNVNALLLGDSALYLCASIARLDNLYGYTFGSGTRLTVV.